This T cell receptor (beta chain) comes out of a study of cytomegalovirus exposure and HLA in healthy donors. Study in general: Clustering assigned about 76% of the 350 to 450 genotyped donors to the Caucasian-associated ancestry cluster.

General observations from the study: A later analysis linked a missense variant in DCLRE1C to the trimming of TCR beta V and J genes. It was about 150 TCR beta chains that were listed as cytomegalovirus-associated. TCR beta sequences reportedly predicted most subjects' HLA-A and HLA-B alleles accurately.

Vbeta (60) and Jbeta (13) primers were used in the PCR. Data came from immunoSEQ multiplex PCR; TCRdb stores just in-frame clones and leaves some out. The data show about 100,000 clones, with about 81% seen just once and more than 9% held by the top ten. A remark on this clone: Its antigen is not known.

CDR3 length equals 13 residues. Per the germline V gene, CDR1 is KGHSH and CDR2 is LQKENI. V dropped 3 bases and J dropped 8; count of bases not matched to a gene: 4. The rearrangement joins TRBV18 to TRBJ1-2, with 9 bases identical to TRBD1. This TCR was recovered from a middle-aged man in good health and CMV-seronegative. Sequenced input: PBMCs. The CDR3 is CASSPRDRDGYTF. DNA of the CDR3: TGTGCCAGCTCACCCCGGGACAGGGACGGCTACACCTTC.